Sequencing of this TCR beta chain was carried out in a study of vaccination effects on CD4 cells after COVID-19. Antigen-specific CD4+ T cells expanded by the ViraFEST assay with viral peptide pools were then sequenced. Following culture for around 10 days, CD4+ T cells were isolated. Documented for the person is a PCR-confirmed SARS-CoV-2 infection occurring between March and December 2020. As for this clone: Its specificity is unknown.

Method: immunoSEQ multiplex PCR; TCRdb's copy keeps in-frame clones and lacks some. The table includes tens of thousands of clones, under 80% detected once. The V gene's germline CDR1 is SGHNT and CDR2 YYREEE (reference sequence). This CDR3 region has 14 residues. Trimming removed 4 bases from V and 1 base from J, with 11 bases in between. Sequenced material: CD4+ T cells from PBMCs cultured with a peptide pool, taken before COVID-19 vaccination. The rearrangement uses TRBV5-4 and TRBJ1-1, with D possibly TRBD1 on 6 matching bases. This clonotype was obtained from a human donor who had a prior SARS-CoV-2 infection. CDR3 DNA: TGTGCCAGCAGCCCCGGACAGCCGAACACTGAAGCTTTCTTT. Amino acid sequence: CASSPGQPNTEAFF.